This T cell receptor beta chain appears in the sequencing data of a study of blood T cell repertoires in COVID-19. Method: immunoSEQ multiplex PCR; TCRdb's copy keeps in-frame clones and lacks some. The sample holds roughly 220,000 clones; 75% to 85% are singletons and the top ten take around 8%. CDR1 SNHLY and CDR2 FYNNEI come from the germline V gene. This CDR3 contains 12 residues. Trimming removed 7 bases at V and 1 base at J, with 7 bases between. The TCR originated in a woman of 80 years or more with COVID-19, enrolled during active disease. The chain recombines TRBV2 with TRBJ2-5; D not certain. The sequenced sample consisted of peripheral blood. The CDR3 nucleotides are TGTGCCAGCACCCCCTCCCAAGAGACCCAGTACTTC. Protein: CASTPSQETQYF.